This TCR beta chain was recovered during a study of early T cells in non-severe SARS-CoV-2 infection. Overall study: Sequenced bulk RNA came from whole blood that was unsorted, and chains were unpaired. Findings and limits, study-wide: Anti-spike CD8 responses were favored in VDJdb matching, and private and CD4 specificities were missed.

TCRdb re-derived calls from the 5' RACE reads in MiXCR, one entry per CDR3 protein. The top ten hold more than 6.5% of the sample, which has tens of thousands of distinct CDR3 sequences, over 13% seen once. This clonotype was seen repeatedly, ten times or more. The antigen remains undetermined. The V gene lost 6 bases and the J gene lost 5 bases, with 14 bases spanning the gap. The CDR3 runs to 13 residues. Per germline, CDR1 MGHDK and CDR2 SYGVNS. The specimen sequenced was whole blood. The clonotype was recovered from an adult who was a healthcare worker with PCR-confirmed SARS-CoV-2 infection or an uninfected control (not recorded which). The J gene is TRBJ2-7, the V gene TRBV25-1; the D gene is possibly TRBD1 (5 bases). Here the CDR3 DNA reads TGTGCCAGCAGGCCGCAGGGCACCAACGAGCAGTACTTC. It specifies CASRPQGTNEQYF.